This TCR beta chain comes out of a study of T cell changes during pregnancy in multiple sclerosis. Only in-frame clones appear in the TCRdb table, and some are missing; sequencing was by immunoSEQ multiplex PCR. The profile covers about 94,000 clones, with around 94% appearing a single time and 0.7% to 0.95% taken by the ten largest. Trimming at V came to 0 bases and at J to 2 bases, leaving 11 bases not matched to a gene. CDR3 length: 18 amino acids. In germline, CDR1 is MGHRA, CDR2 YSYEKL. This TCR derives from a female donor with multiple sclerosis, enrolled in a pregnancy study. The source was peripheral blood, collected in the third trimester of pregnancy. This chain joins TRBV4-1 and TRBJ2-7, with TRBD1 matching over 9 bases. CDR3 nucleotides: TGCGCCAGCAGCCAAGACAGGACAGGGGTCACCTTTACCTACGAGCAGTACTTC. It codes for CASSQDRTGVTFTYEQYF.